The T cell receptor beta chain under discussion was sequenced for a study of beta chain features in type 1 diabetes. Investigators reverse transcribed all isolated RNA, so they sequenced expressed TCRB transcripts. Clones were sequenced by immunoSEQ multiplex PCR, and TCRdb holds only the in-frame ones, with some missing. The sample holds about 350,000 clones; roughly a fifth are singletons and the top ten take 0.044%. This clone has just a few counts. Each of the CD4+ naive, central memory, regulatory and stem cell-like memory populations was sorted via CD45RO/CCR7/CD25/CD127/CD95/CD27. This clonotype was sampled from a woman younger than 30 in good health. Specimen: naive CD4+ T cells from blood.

Here the CDR3 DNA reads TGTGCCAGCAGTTTAGGACAGGGGATTTACGAGCAGTACTTC. The encoded protein is CASSLGQGIYEQYF. This chain joins TRBV28 and TRBJ2-7, with 9 bases fitting TRBD1. This CDR3 has 14 residues. V lost 2 bases, J lost 4 bases, and 3 bases stayed unmatched. Germline V gene data show CDR1 as MDHEN and CDR2 as SYDVKM.